The source of this TCR beta chain is a study of naive and memory T cell subsets. Study-wide findings and caveats: Each distinct alpha or beta sequence counts as one clonotype. TCR counts from RNA may reflect activation-linked expression changes. Between naive and memory subsets, TCR abundance power law exponents differed.

Cells stained for CD3, CD4, CD8, CD45RA and CD27 were sorted into four subsets. Germline values: CDR1 DFQATT, CDR2 SNEGSKA (reference sequence). This CDR3 comprises 13 residues. Losses at the gene ends were 5 bases for V and 3 bases for J; bases not matched to a gene: 5. As concerns this clonotype: What it binds is unknown.

An equimolar mix of two oligonucleotides served as the beta constant-region primer for TRBC1 and TRBC2. Using its own MiXCR run on the UMI-ligation and nested PCR reads, TCRdb lists one record per CDR3 protein. The sample holds more than 4,500 distinct CDR3 sequences, 6% to 8.5% seen once. The receptor was derived from a human donor in good health. V gene TRBV20-1 combines with J gene TRBJ2-7, with 9 bases identical to TRBD1. Sequences were obtained from effector memory CD8+ T cells from blood. The subset denotes: effector memory, CD45RA- CD27-. The DNA of the CDR3 is TGCAGTGCTGGGGGACAGGGAATCTACGAGCAGTACTTC. Protein product: CSAGGQGIYEQYF.